One sample yielded the 31 T cell receptor beta chains listed below, sequenced in a study of shared T cell receptors in the human thymus. The table came from immunoSEQ multiplex PCR; TCRdb's copy has only in-frame clones and leaves some out. This sample has about 380,000 clones, with over 90% found just once. Sample: thymocytes. The receptors here all came from a human donor.

This rearrangement joins TRBV5-1 to TRBJ2-1; TRBD2 might be the D (6 bases). The CDR3 runs to 15 residues. Germline values: CDR1 SGHRS, CDR2 YFSETQ. Trimming cost V 4 bases and J 4 bases, with 15 bases left between them. The chain's CDR3 is CASSLVGGQYNEQFF. The CDR3 region has the DNA TGCGCCAGCAGCCTGGTGGGGGGTCAATACAATGAGCAGTTCTTC.

The chain joins TRBV4-3 to TRBJ2-4, with 7 positions matching TRBD1. V shed 4 bases, J shed 4 bases, and the junction held 7 bases outside the gene matches. There are 15 residues in the CDR3. The germline V gene has CDR1 LGHNA and CDR2 YSLEER. In nucleotides, the CDR3 is TGCGCCAGCAGCCTGAAGACAGGGTTAAAAAACATTCAGTACTTC. This sequence encodes CASSLKTGLKNIQYF.

CDR3 protein: CASKIRRDRRYNEQFF. The CDR3 DNA sequence: TGTGCCAGCAAAATCCGCCGGGACAGGCGGTACAATGAGCAGTTCTTC. The V gene is TRBV11-3, the J gene TRBJ2-1; 8 nucleotides align to TRBD1. Looked up from germline, CDR1 is SGHNT and CDR2 is YENEEA. V lost 7 bases, J lost 4 bases, and 12 bases stayed unmatched. The CDR3 sequence is 16 residues long. Full variable domain (rest looked up from reference TRBV11-3 and TRBJ2-1): EAGVVQSPRYKIIEKKQPVAFWCNPISGHNTLYWYLQNLGQGPELLIRYENEEAVDDSQLPKDRFSAERLKGVDSTLKIQPAELGDSAVYLCASKIRRDRRYNEQFFGPGTRLTVL.

The CDR3, as DNA: TGTGCCAGCAGTCCGCCCCGAGCGGGAGTTCGGGGGAATGAGCAGTTCTTC. Protein product: CASSPPRAGVRGNEQFF. The rearrangement links TRBV28 to TRBJ2-1; 8 bases agree with TRBD2. In germline, CDR1 is MDHEN, CDR2 SYDVKM. This CDR3 is 17 amino acids long. V lost 5 bases, J lost 7 bases, and 16 bases stayed unmatched.

This sequence joins TRBV12-5 and TRBJ2-2, with a weak D call TRBD2 (6 bases). This CDR3 has 17 residues. Germline V gene lookup returns CDR1 LGHNT and CDR2 FRNRAP. Deletions cut 0 bases from V and 0 bases from J, with 11 bases between. The CDR3 bases are TGTGCTAGTGGTTTGGTACGAGCGGGCCCGAACACCGGGGAGCTGTTTTTT. It translates to CASGLVRAGPNTGELFF.

J is TRBJ1-1 and V is TRBV14, with 9 bases lining up with TRBD1. Germline values: CDR1 SGHDN, CDR2 FVKESK. The CDR3 runs to 16 residues. V lost 3 bases, J lost 3 bases, and 8 bases stayed unmatched. CDR3 nucleotides: TGTGCCAGCAGCCAGACAGGGGGGATAAATGACACTGAAGCTTTCTTT. Protein product: CASSQTGGINDTEAFF.

This chain uses TRBV28 with TRBJ2-2; 9 bases match TRBD2. The CDR3 is 16 residues long. The V gene's germline CDR1 is MDHEN and CDR2 SYDVKM. V lost 6 bases, J lost 7 bases, and 12 bases stayed unmatched. CDR3 sequence: CASRLVGLARLGELFF. CDR3 nucleotides: TGTGCCAGCAGACTCGTGGGACTAGCACGCCTCGGGGAGCTGTTTTTT.

The CDR3 DNA reads as TGCGCCAGCGGGTACCCCGGGAGATTCGCAGATACGCAGTATTTT. Its translation: CASGYPGRFADTQYF. The rearrangement uses TRBV5-1 and TRBJ2-3; a possible D gene is TRBD2 (6 bases). CDR3 size: 15 residues. Trimming shortened V by 7 bases and J by 4 bases, and 19 bases separated the two germline ends. Germline-derived CDR1 and CDR2 are SGHRS and YFSETQ. The variable domain in full, with the rest retrieved from reference TRBV5-1 and TRBJ2-3, is KAGVTQTPRYLIKTRGQQVTLSCSPISGHRSVSWYQQTPGQGLQFLFEYFSETQRNKGNFPGRFSGRQFSNSRSEMNVSTLELGDSALYLCASGYPGRFADTQYFGPGTRLTVL.

This chain joins TRBV18 and TRBJ2-3; TRBD1 or TRBD2 may be the D gene (6 bases each). The germline V and J ends were trimmed by 3 bases and 0 bases, with 19 bases remaining between them. The CDR3 is 18 amino acids. Germline lookup yields CDR1 KGHSH and CDR2 LQKENI. DNA of the CDR3: TGTGCCAGCTCACCCCTCGGCCATAGGGGGACTAGCACAGATACGCAGTATTTT. As protein: CASSPLGHRGTSTDTQYF. The complete variable domain, with remaining parts taken from reference TRBV18 and TRBJ2-3, reads NAGVMQNPRHLVRRRGQEARLRCSPMKGHSHVYWYRQLPEEGLKFMVYLQKENIIDESGMPKERFSAEFPKEGPSILRIQQVVRGDSAAYFCASSPLGHRGTSTDTQYFGPGTRLTVL.

The J gene is TRBJ2-1, the V gene TRBV28, with 10 bases fitting TRBD2. The germline V gene encodes CDR1 MDHEN and CDR2 SYDVKM. The CDR3 runs to 14 residues. The junction had 5 bases not matched to a gene; V was cut back by 6 bases and J by 6 bases. In DNA, the CDR3 is TGTGCCAGCAGCCGACTAGCGGGTACCAATGAGCAGTTCTTC. It yields the protein CASSRLAGTNEQFF. Full variable domain (missing parts from reference TRBV28 and TRBJ2-1): DVKVTQSSRYLVKRTGEKVFLECVQDMDHENMFWYRQDPGLGLRLIYFSYDVKMKEKGDIPEGYSVSREKKERFSLILESASTNQTSMYLCASSRLAGTNEQFFGPGTRLTVL.

The chain joins TRBV5-4 to TRBJ1-2, with a possible D match to TRBD1 (6 bases). V dropped 4 bases and J dropped 1 base, with 11 bases sitting between them. Germline V CDR1 and CDR2: SGHNT, YYREEE (reference sequence). The CDR3 spans 14 residues. CDR3 DNA sequence: TGTGCCAGCAGCCCCCAGGGGAGTAACTATGGCTACACCTTC. Translating it yields CASSPQGSNYGYTF.

The J gene is TRBJ1-2, the V gene TRBV7-2; no clear D. The germline V gene encodes CDR1 SGHTA and CDR2 FQGNSA. With 10 bases removed from V and 6 bases from J, the gap between germline ends came to 12 bases. CDR3 size: 11 residues. CDR3 sequence (DNA): TGTGCCACCGGGATAGGGAATGGCTACACCTTC. It is translated as CATGIGNGYTF.

This clone was counted a few times. J is TRBJ2-7 and V is TRBV7-9; TRBD2 agrees at 11 bases. The V and J ends lost 5 bases and 5 bases, in that order; junction bases with no gene match: 11. CDR3 length: 16 residues. Germline V CDR1 and CDR2: SEHNR, FQNEAQ (reference sequence). CDR3 in DNA: TGTGCCAGCAGCCACCAGCTTAGCGGGAGGGAAGACGAGCAGTACTTC. This gives the protein CASSHQLSGREDEQYF.

This chain uses TRBV18 with TRBJ2-1; the D gene is possibly TRBD2 (6 bases). CDR1 KGHSH and CDR2 LQKENI come from the germline V gene. This CDR3 region has 19 residues. The V gene lost 8 bases and the J gene lost 0 bases, with 26 bases spanning the gap. As DNA, the CDR3 is TGTGCCAGCCACATCCGGGGCAAGCCGGGAGTTAGCTCCTACAATGAGCAGTTCTTC. The encoded protein is CASHIRGKPGVSSYNEQFF.

The chain is built from TRBV10-1 and TRBJ2-1; maybe TRBD2 (5 bases). Trimming cost V 0 bases and J 9 bases, with 9 bases left between them. The CDR3 spans 13 residues. The V gene's germline CDR1 is WNHNN and CDR2 SYGVQD (reference sequence). CDR3 sequence reads: CASSESTRAEQFF. The DNA of the CDR3 is TGCGCCAGCAGTGAGTCGACGCGGGCTGAGCAGTTCTTC.

The V call is TRBV29-1, the J call TRBJ2-7; no clear D gene. Trimming cost V 2 bases and J 4 bases, with 18 bases left between them. Germline V gene lookup returns CDR1 SQVTM and CDR2 ANQGSEA. The CDR3 is 15 residues long. CDR3 sequence: CSVEIPLSQSYEQYF. The CDR3 DNA reads TGCAGCGTTGAAATCCCCCTTAGCCAGTCGTACGAGCAGTACTTC.

The V gene is TRBV18, the J gene TRBJ2-7; 8 bases are a match to TRBD1. In germline, CDR1 is KGHSH, CDR2 LQKENI. V shed 3 bases, J shed 4 bases, and the junction held 5 bases outside the gene matches. The CDR3 is 14 amino acids. In DNA form, the CDR3 reads TGTGCCAGCTCACCGACAGGGGTGTTTTACGAGCAGTACTTC. Protein sequence: CASSPTGVFYEQYF.

CDR3 bases: TGTGCCAGCAGCTTACAGGGTGAAAAACTGTTTTTT. It specifies CASSLQGEKLFF. The rearrangement joins TRBV13 to TRBJ1-4, with D perhaps matching TRBD1 (5 bases). Germline CDR1 is PRHDT and CDR2 is FYEKMQ (reference sequence). The CDR3 runs to 12 residues. V lost 2 bases and J lost 7, with 5 bases in between.

The rearrangement uses TRBV19 and TRBJ2-1; tentative D call: TRBD2 (7 bases). The CDR3 is 16 residues long. Trimming removed 10 bases at V and 6 bases at J, with 25 bases between. Per the germline V gene, CDR1 is LNHDA and CDR2 is SQIVND (reference sequence). The CDR3 is CATGKCGEGVCNEQFF. In DNA, the CDR3 is TGTGCCACCGGGAAATGCGGGGAGGGGGTTTGCAATGAGCAGTTCTTC. The full variable domain, rest sourced from reference TRBV19 and TRBJ2-1, is DGGITQSPKYLFRKEGQNVTLSCEQNLNHDAMYWYRQDPGQGLRLIYYSQIVNDFQKGDIAEGYSVSREKKESFPLTVTSAQKNPTAFYLCATGKCGEGVCNEQFFGPGTRLTVL.

J is TRBJ1-1 and V is TRBV11-3; D not resolved. CDR1 and CDR2 (germline): SGHNT, YENEEA. CDR3 length: 11 amino acids. Deletions cut 5 bases from V and 3 bases from J, with 4 bases between. This CDR3 is CASSRDTEAFF. CDR3 coding DNA: TGTGCCAGCAGCCGAGACACTGAAGCTTTCTTT.

V is TRBV28 and J is TRBJ1-5; TRBD1 might be the D (5 bases). Germline-derived CDR1 and CDR2 are MDHEN and SYDVKM. V dropped 7 bases and J dropped 2 bases, with 18 bases sitting between them. The CDR3 length is 16 residues. CDR3 nucleotide sequence: TGTGCCAGCATGCCCCTCAGGACACTTGGCAATCAGCCCCAGCATTTT. This sequence encodes CASMPLRTLGNQPQHF.

The genes are TRBV5-1 and TRBJ1-5, with D possibly matching TRBD1 (5 bases). The CDR3 spans 14 residues. The V gene lost 5 bases and the J gene lost 7 bases, with 16 bases spanning the gap. Germline V CDR1 and CDR2: SGHRS, YFSETQ. The CDR3 region is CASRPGLLRQPQHF. The DNA of the CDR3 is TGCGCCAGCAGGCCAGGGTTATTACGGCAGCCCCAGCATTTT.

V gene TRBV19 combines with J gene TRBJ1-2; no clear D. Between the trimmed V and J ends, which lost 0 bases and 3 bases, there was a span of 14 bases. The CDR3 length is 16 residues. Per the germline V gene, CDR1 is LNHDA and CDR2 is SQIVND (reference sequence). CDR3 bases: TGTGCCAGTAGTATAGATCTTCCCGGACTGGACTATGGCTACACCTTC. Protein product: CASSIDLPGLDYGYTF.

The rearrangement uses TRBV27 and TRBJ2-7; a possible D gene is TRBD1 (6 bases). The V gene lost 7 bases and the J gene lost 2 bases, with 21 bases spanning the gap. From germline, CDR1 is MNHEY and CDR2 SMNVEV (reference sequence). This CDR3 spans 16 amino acids. CDR3 DNA sequence: TGTGCCAGCACCGACGCGAACAGGGCAGTCACCTACGAGCAGTACTTC. Translated: CASTDANRAVTYEQYF.

The V gene is TRBV9, the J gene TRBJ2-2, with D possibly TRBD2 on 5 matching bases. The CDR3 sequence is 13 residues long. Trimming cost V 3 bases and J 6 bases, with 9 bases left between them. From germline, CDR1 is SGDLS and CDR2 YYNGEE. The CDR3 bases are TGTGCCAGCAGCGCCCAGCGGTCCGGGGAGCTGTTTTTT. Translated, it gives CASSAQRSGELFF.

V usage is TRBV4-1 and J usage is TRBJ2-7; TRBD2 aligns across 14 bases. CDR3 length: 17 residues. Germline V lookup: CDR1 MGHRA, CDR2 YSYEKL. V was pared by 5 bases and J by 8 bases, with 14 bases of the junction left unmatched. The DNA for the CDR3 is TGCGCCAGCAGCGCGCGCCCGGGACTAGCGGGAGACCTCAAGCAGTACTTC. It yields the protein CASSARPGLAGDLKQYF.

This clone was seen a handful of times. As DNA, the CDR3 is TGTGCCAGCAGTCCGGGAGGGGCGAATAACTATGGCTACACCTTC. Its translation is CASSPGGANNYGYTF. This chain links TRBV28 with TRBJ1-2; possible D gene TRBD1, 5 bases. From germline, CDR1 is MDHEN and CDR2 SYDVKM. The CDR3 covers 15 residues. V was cut by 5 bases and J by 1 base, with 14 bases left in between.

V and J are TRBV28 and TRBJ1-1; the match to TRBD1 covers 8 bases. Trimming at V came to 1 base and at J to 5 bases, leaving 12 bases not matched to a gene. The germline V gene has CDR1 MDHEN and CDR2 SYDVKM. CDR3 length: 17 residues. The CDR3 region has the DNA TGTGCCAGCAGTTTATTTAAGGGCAGGGGGCCTAGGACTGAAGCTTTCTTT. Translated: CASSLFKGRGPRTEAFF.

The chain combines TRBV19 with TRBJ1-1, with TRBD1 identical over 9 bases. After removal of 5 bases from V and 0 bases from J, the junction contained 4 bases not matched to a gene. The CDR3 length is 15 residues. Germline V lookup: CDR1 LNHDA, CDR2 SQIVND (reference sequence). The CDR3 loop is CASSPWDRVNTEAFF. CDR3 in DNA: TGTGCCAGTAGTCCCTGGGACAGGGTGAACACTGAAGCTTTCTTT. Drawing the rest from reference TRBV19 and TRBJ1-1, the complete variable domain is DGGITQSPKYLFRKEGQNVTLSCEQNLNHDAMYWYRQDPGQGLRLIYYSQIVNDFQKGDIAEGYSVSREKKESFPLTVTSAQKNPTAFYLCASSPWDRVNTEAFFGQGTRLTVV.

The chain couples TRBV10-2 to TRBJ1-5; 7 positions match TRBD1. Germline lookup yields CDR1 WSHSY and CDR2 SAAADI. The CDR3 runs 18 residues. With V trimmed by 3 bases and J by 1 base, 12 bases remained unmatched. The CDR3 is CASSDYRPGTESNQPQHF. The CDR3 coding sequence is TGCGCCAGCAGTGATTACCGCCCCGGGACAGAAAGCAATCAGCCCCAGCATTTT.

This chain uses TRBV19 with TRBJ1-1; TRBD1 agrees at 10 bases. CDR1 and CDR2 from the germline V gene are LNHDA and SQIVND (reference sequence). The CDR3 has 16 amino acids. J was trimmed by 0 bases and V by 5 bases; bases with no gene match: 6. The CDR3 loop reads CASSSTGGFLNTEAFF. For the CDR3, the DNA is TGTGCCAGTAGTTCGACAGGGGGCTTTTTGAACACTGAAGCTTTCTTT.